This is a list of T cell receptor beta chains from one sample in a study of blood T cell repertoires in COVID-19. Assay: immunoSEQ multiplex PCR; the TCRdb copy retains only in-frame clones and omits some. The table records roughly 81,000 clones, 75% to 90% of them present only once. The sequenced sample was peripheral blood. The receptors stem from a man between 65 and 85 years old with active or convalescent COVID-19. The CDR3 runs from the conserved cysteine through the conserved F or W. The D gene is left open where the match is weak. The size entry is marked missing in some rows and otherwise reads once, few, many or a size class.

clone_size	d_call	j_call	v_call	cdr3_aa	cdr3_nt
.	.	TRBJ1-4	TRBV6-5	CASSYGFGDEKLFF	TGTGCCAGCAGTTACGGTTTTGGAGACGAAAAACTGTTTTTT
.	.	TRBJ2-2	TRBV10-1	CASSLRQGELFF	TGCGCCAGCAGCCTTAGACAGGGGGAGCTGTTTTTT
.	.	TRBJ2-1	TRBV5-6	CASSYRRDSKYNEQFF	TGTGCCAGCAGCTACCGCCGGGATTCCAAATACAATGAGCAGTTCTTC
.	TRBD2	TRBJ2-7	TRBV19	CASGVGGLSGEQYF	TGTGCCAGCGGTGTCGGGGGACTATCGGGGGAGCAGTACTTC
.	.	TRBJ2-2	TRBV4-3	CASSQASSIRQRTAGELFF	TGCGCCAGCAGCCAAGCCTCGTCAATCCGACAGAGGACAGCCGGGGAGCTGTTTTTT
.	.	TRBJ1-2	TRBV7-8	CASSPQAGNYGYTF	TGTGCCAGCAGCCCCCAGGCAGGGAACTATGGCTACACCTTC
.	TRBD1	TRBJ2-7	TRBV9	CASGGPTGGINEQYF	TGTGCCAGCGGGGGACCGACAGGGGGCATCAACGAGCAGTACTTC
.	.	TRBJ1-2	TRBV18	CASSPRGTPNYGYTF	TGTGCCAGCTCACCACGAGGGACACCTAACTATGGCTACACCTTC
once	TRBD1	TRBJ1-6	TRBV9	CASSAQTGGHNSPLHF	TGTGCCAGCAGCGCCCAGACAGGGGGCCATAATTCACCCCTCCACTTT
.	TRBD1	TRBJ1-5	TRBV18	CASSPRDRGNQPQHF	TGTGCCAGCTCACCACGGGACAGGGGCAATCAGCCCCAGCATTTT
.	.	TRBJ2-3	TRBV7-9	CASSLEGFPTDTQYF	TGTGCCAGCAGCTTGGAGGGATTCCCCACAGATACGCAGTATTTT
.	.	TRBJ2-3	TRBV5-6	CASSLRVADTQYF	TGTGCCAGCAGCTTAAGAGTCGCAGATACGCAGTATTTT
.	.	TRBJ2-3	TRBV7-3	CASSLIPSTDTQYF	TGTGCCAGCAGCTTAATCCCTAGCACAGATACGCAGTATTTT
.	TRBD2	TRBJ2-2	TRBV6-4	CASSAIFLTSGGASTGELFF	TGTGCCAGCAGTGCCATCTTCTTGACTAGCGGGGGGGCCTCGACCGGGGAGCTGTTTTTT
.	TRBD2	TRBJ2-1	TRBV27	CASSLFSITSGVIKSYNEQFF	TGTGCCAGCAGTTTATTCTCCATTACTAGCGGGGTCATTAAATCCTACAATGAGCAGTTCTTC
.	.	TRBJ1-1	TRBV7-3	CASSLNRPGQNTEAFF	TGTGCCAGCAGCTTAAATCGTCCCGGACAGAACACTGAAGCTTTCTTT
.	.	TRBJ1-5	TRBV30	CAWSVGSGTGPQHF	TGTGCCTGGAGTGTCGGGTCGGGTACCGGGCCCCAGCATTTT
.	TRBD1	TRBJ2-1	TRBV3-1/TRBV3-2	CASSQSTGLDNEQFF	TGTGCCAGCAGCCAATCGACAGGGCTTGACAATGAGCAGTTCTTC
.	.	TRBJ2-3	TRBV7-9	CASSLPGGGADTQYF	TGTGCCAGCAGCTTACCGGGCGGGGGCGCAGATACGCAGTATTTT
.	.	TRBJ1-2	TRBV6-5	CASSLSQGYGYTF	TGTGCCAGCAGCTTATCCCAGGGGTATGGCTACACCTTC
.	.	TRBJ2-7	TRBV7-8	CASSRTVSYEQYF	TGTGCCAGCAGCCGGACAGTGTCCTACGAGCAGTACTTC
.	.	TRBJ2-1	TRBV25-1	CASTRKEFF	TGTGCCAGCACCAGGAAGGAGTTCTTC
once	TRBD1	TRBJ2-3	TRBV19	CASTTGQYSTDTQYF	TGTGCCAGTACTACGGGACAGTATAGCACAGATACGCAGTATTTT
.	.	TRBJ1-3	TRBV30	CAWGSGGNTIYF	TGTGCCTGGGGATCGGGGGGAAACACCATATATTTT
.	.	TRBJ1-6	TRBV28	CASSLGDRGSPLHF	TGTGCCAGCAGTTTAGGAGACAGAGGTTCACCCCTCCACTTT
.	TRBD1	TRBJ1-6	TRBV5-1	CASSLEPGQGNSPLHF	TGCGCCAGCAGCTTGGAGCCAGGACAGGGAAATTCACCCCTCCACTTT
.	.	TRBJ2-3	TRBV5-5	CASSLVLYGGPSTDTQYF	TGTGCCAGCAGCTTGGTACTTTACGGCGGTCCTAGCACAGATACGCAGTATTTT
few	.	TRBJ2-2	TRBV5-1	CAGRAEGTGELFF	TGCGCCGGGCGGGCCGAGGGCACCGGGGAGCTGTTTTTT
.	.	TRBJ1-6	TRBV4-1	CASRPGLSNSPLHF	TGCGCCAGCAGGCCGGGACTGTCTAATTCACCCCTCCACTTT
.	TRBD1	TRBJ2-1	TRBV7-3	CASSPAGTGKMGNEQFF	TGTGCCAGCAGCCCTGCCGGGACAGGGAAAATGGGTAATGAGCAGTTCTTC
.	TRBD1	TRBJ1-2	TRBV15	CATSRDGSGQPIYGYTF	TGTGCCACCAGCAGAGATGGGTCGGGACAGCCGATCTATGGCTACACCTTC
once	.	TRBJ2-3	TRBV9	CASSVVPLTETDTQYF	TGTGCCAGCAGCGTAGTCCCCTTGACAGAAACAGATACGCAGTATTTT
.	TRBD1	TRBJ1-2	TRBV7-3	CASSTKDRESSGYTF	TGTGCCAGCAGCACCAAAGACAGGGAATCTTCCGGCTACACCTTC
.	.	TRBJ2-5	TRBV7-8	CASSPLGLAPLGETQYF	TGTGCCAGCAGCCCCCTTGGACTGGCCCCCTTAGGAGAGACCCAGTACTTC
.	TRBD2	TRBJ2-1	TRBV11-2	CASSIGAGGLDEQFF	TGTGCCAGCAGCATCGGAGCGGGGGGTCTTGATGAGCAGTTCTTC
.	.	TRBJ2-1	TRBV7-3	CASSLTGGGVAYNEQFF	TGTGCCAGCAGCTTAACCGGTGGCGGGGTTGCCTACAATGAGCAGTTCTTC
.	TRBD1	TRBJ1-6	TRBV3-1/TRBV3-2	CASSQGQNNSPLHF	TGTGCCAGCAGCCAGGGACAGAATAATTCACCCCTCCACTTT
few	TRBD2	TRBJ2-1	TRBV7-3	CASSLSLAGVNEQFF	TGTGCCAGCAGCTTAAGCCTAGCGGGGGTGAATGAGCAGTTCTTC
.	TRBD1	TRBJ2-1	TRBV6-2/TRBV6-3	CASSYLQTQGYNEQFF	TGTGCCAGCAGTTACTTACAGACACAGGGGTACAATGAGCAGTTCTTC